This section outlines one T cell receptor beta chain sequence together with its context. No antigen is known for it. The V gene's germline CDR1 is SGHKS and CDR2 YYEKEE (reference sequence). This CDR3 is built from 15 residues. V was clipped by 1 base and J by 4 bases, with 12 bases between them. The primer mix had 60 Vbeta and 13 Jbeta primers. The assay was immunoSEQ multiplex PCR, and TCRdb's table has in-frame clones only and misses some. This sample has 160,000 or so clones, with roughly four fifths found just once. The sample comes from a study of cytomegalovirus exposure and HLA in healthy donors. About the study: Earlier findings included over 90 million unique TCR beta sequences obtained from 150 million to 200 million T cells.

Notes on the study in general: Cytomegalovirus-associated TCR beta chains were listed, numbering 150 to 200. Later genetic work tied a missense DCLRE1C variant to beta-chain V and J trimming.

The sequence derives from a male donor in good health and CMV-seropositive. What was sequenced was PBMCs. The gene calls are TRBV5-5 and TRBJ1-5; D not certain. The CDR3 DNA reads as TGTGCCAGCAGCTTGTTTTCCTCGGGGAATCAGCCCCAGCATTTT. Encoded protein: CASSLFSSGNQPQHF.